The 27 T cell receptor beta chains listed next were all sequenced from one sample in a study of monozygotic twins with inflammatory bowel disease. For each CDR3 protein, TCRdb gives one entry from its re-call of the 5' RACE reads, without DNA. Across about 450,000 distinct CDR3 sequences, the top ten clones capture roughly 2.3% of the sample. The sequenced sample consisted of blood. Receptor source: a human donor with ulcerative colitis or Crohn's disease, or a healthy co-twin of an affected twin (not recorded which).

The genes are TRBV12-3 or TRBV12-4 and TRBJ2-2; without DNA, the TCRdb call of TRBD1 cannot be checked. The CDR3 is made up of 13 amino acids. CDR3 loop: CANRPSGAGELFF.

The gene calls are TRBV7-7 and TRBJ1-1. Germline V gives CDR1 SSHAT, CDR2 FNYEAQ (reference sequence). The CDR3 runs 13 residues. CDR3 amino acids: CASRLDEPAEAFF.

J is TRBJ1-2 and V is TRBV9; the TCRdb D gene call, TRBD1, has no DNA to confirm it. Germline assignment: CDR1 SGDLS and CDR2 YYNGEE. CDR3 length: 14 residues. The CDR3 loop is CASSVELTGYGYTF.

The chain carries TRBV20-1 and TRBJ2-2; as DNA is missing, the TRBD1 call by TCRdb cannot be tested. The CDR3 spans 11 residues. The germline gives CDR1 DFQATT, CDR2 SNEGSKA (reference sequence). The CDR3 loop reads CSARTGAELFF.

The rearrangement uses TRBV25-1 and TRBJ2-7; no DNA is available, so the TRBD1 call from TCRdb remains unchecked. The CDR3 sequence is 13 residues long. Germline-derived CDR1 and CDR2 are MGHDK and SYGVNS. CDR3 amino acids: CASCSTGGLWQYF.

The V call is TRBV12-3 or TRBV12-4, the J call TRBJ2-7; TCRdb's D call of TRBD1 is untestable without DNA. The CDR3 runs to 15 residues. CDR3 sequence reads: CASSSSRTGGFEQYF.

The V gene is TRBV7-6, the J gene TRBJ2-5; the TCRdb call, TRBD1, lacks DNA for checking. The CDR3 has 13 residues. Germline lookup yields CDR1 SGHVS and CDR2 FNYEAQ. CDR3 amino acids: CASSFFRDETQYF.

The CDR3 sequence is CSAGEIAGTQPQHF. The chain carries TRBV20-1 and TRBJ1-5. The CDR3 is made up of 14 amino acids. Germline V CDR1 and CDR2: DFQATT, SNEGSKA (reference sequence).

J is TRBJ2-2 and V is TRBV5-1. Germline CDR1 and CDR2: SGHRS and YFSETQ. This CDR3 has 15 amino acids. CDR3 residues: CASSLFDPNTGELFF. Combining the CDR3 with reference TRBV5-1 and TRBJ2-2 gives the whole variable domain KAGVTQTPRYLIKTRGQQVTLSCSPISGHRSVSWYQQTPGQGLQFLFEYFSETQRNKGNFPGRFSGRQFSNSRSEMNVSTLELGDSALYLCASSLFDPNTGELFFGEGSRLTVL.

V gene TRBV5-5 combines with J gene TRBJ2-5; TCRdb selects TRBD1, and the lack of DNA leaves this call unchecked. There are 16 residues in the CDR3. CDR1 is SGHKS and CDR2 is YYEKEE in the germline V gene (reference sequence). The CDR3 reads CASSLKGTLQKETQYF.

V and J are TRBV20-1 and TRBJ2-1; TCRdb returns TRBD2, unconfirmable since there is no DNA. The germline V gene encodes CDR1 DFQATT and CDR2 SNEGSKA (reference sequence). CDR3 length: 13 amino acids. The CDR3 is CGGGRRAYNEQFF.

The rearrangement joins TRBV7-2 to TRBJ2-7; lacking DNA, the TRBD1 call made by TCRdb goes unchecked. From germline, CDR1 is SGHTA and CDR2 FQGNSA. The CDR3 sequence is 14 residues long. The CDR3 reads CASSLGMTAYEQYF.

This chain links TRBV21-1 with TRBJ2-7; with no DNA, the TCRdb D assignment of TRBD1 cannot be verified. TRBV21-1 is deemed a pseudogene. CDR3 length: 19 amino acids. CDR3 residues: CASGPRKPDANRGKYEQYF.

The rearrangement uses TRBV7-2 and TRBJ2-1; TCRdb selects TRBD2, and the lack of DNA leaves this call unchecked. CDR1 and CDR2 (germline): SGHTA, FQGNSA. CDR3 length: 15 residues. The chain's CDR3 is CASSLLAGNYNEQFF.

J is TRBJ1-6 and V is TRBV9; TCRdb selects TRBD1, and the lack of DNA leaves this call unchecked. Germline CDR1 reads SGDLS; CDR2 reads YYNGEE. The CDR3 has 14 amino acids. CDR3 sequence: CASSPQGAYSPLHF.

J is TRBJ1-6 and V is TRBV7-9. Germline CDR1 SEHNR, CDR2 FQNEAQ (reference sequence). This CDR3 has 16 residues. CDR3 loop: CASSRSGGSYNSPLHF.

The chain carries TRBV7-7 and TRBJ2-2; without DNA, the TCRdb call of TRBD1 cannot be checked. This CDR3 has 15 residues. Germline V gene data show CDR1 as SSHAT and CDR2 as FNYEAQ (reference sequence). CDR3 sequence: CASSLGTGITGELFF.

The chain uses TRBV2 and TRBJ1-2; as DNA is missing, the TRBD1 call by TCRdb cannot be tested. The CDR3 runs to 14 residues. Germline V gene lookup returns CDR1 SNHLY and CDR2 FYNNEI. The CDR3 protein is CASRGQGAGYGYTF.

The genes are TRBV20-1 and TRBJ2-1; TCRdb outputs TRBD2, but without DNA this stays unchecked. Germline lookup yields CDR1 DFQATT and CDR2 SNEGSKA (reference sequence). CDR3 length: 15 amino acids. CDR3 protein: CSANFEGSGTNEQFF.

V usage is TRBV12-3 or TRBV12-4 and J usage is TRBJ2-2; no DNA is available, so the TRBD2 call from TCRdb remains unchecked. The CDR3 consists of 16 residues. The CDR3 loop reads CASSNTGTLTPGELFF.

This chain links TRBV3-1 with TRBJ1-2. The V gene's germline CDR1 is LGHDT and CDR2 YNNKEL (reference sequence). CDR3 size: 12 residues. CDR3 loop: CASSQVNYGYTF.

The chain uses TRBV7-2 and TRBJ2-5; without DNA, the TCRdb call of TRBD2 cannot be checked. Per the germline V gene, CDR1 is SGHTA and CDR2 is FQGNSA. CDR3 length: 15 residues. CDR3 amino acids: CASSLTSGSWETQYF.

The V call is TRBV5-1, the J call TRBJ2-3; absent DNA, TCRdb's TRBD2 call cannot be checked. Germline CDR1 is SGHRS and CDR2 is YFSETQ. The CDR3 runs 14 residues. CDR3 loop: CASSFPGGQDTQYF.

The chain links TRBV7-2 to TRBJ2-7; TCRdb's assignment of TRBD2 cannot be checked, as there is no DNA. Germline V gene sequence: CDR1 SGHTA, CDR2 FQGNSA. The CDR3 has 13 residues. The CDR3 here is CASSILARGEQYF.

CDR3 residues: CASSPARGAVGELFF. This chain uses TRBV12-3 or TRBV12-4 with TRBJ2-2; TCRdb's assignment of TRBD1 cannot be checked, as there is no DNA. CDR3 size: 15 residues.

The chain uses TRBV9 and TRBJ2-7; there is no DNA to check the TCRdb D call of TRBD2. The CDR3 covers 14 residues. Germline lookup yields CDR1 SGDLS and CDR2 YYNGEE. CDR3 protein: CASSVEGRSYEQYF.

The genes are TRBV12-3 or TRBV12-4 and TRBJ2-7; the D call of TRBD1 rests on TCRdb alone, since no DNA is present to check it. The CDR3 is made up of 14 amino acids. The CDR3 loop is CASNGQGRAYEQYF.